The present entry profiles one TCR beta chain with its context. TCRdb's table, derived via immunoSEQ multiplex PCR, lists solely in-frame clones and lacks some. Of more than 35,000 clones listed, around 89% are singletons. This sample was taken from a study of memory CD8 T cells in hepatitis C reinfection. Study-wide context: Peak reinfection samples were taken 3 to 8 weeks after detection.

Time point described: peak reinfection, 3 to 8 weeks after reinfection detection. TCR sequencing was done directly ex vivo on sorted cells, without expansion in vitro. CDR1 is SEHNR, CDR2 FQNEAQ, per germline (reference sequence). This CDR3 is built from 14 residues. The ends were cut back, 3 bases at V and 2 bases at J, with 10 bases in the middle. Sequenced material: naive CD8+ T cells sorted from blood. The receptor was isolated from a man younger than 35 with hepatitis C virus infection. The rearrangement links TRBV7-9 to TRBJ1-1; the D is unclear. CDR3 in DNA: TGTGCCAGCAGCTTCGTGGAGGGAAACACTGAAGCTTTCTTT. It is translated as CASSFVEGNTEAFF.